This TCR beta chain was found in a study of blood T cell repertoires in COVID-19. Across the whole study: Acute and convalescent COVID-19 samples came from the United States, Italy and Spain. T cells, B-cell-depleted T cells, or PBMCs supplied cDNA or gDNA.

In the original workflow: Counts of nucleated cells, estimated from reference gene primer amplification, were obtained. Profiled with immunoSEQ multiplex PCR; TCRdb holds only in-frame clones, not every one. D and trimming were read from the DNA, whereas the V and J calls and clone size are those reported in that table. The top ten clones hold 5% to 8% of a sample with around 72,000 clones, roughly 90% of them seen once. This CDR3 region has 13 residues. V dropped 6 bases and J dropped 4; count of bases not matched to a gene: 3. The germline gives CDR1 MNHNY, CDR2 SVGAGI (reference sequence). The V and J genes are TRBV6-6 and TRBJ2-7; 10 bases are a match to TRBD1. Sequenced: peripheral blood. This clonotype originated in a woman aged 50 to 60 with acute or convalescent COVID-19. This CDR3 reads CASRTGGTYEQYF. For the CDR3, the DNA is TGTGCCAGCAGGACAGGGGGCACTTACGAGCAGTACTTC.